This T cell receptor (beta chain) emerged from a study of T cell changes during pregnancy in multiple sclerosis. Germline lookup yields CDR1 LNHDA and CDR2 SQIVND (reference sequence). This CDR3 is built from 13 residues. The ends were cut back, 10 bases at V and 5 bases at J, with 17 bases in the middle. Some clones are missing from TCRdb's copy, which holds only in-frame ones; the method was immunoSEQ multiplex PCR. The data contain 71,000 or so clones, about 92% of them singletons. The sample consisted of peripheral blood, taken in the third trimester of pregnancy. The V and J genes are TRBV19 and TRBJ1-2; maybe TRBD1 (6 bases). The receptor's source is a female donor with multiple sclerosis, enrolled in a pregnancy study. The CDR3 spells CATTPDRTYGYTF. For the CDR3, the DNA is TGTGCCACCACCCCGGACAGAACTTATGGCTACACCTTC.